What follows describes a single T cell receptor (beta chain). This clonotype was counted ten times or more. This clone's antigen is unknown. Per-nucleotide qualities are absent, and no much larger clonotype sits a single base away. The study was a case-control design nested within a healthcare worker cohort in London, UK, with weekly nasopharyngeal swab PCR tests and blood sampling. Healthcare workers were recruited during the week of the UK lockdown, between 23 and 31 March 2020, and followed weekly for up to roughly 15 weeks. These data belong to a study of early T cells in non-severe SARS-CoV-2 infection (dated by TCRdb to about 2021). In terms of the full investigation: Bulk RNA from unsorted whole blood was used for TCR sequencing, so alpha and beta chains could not be paired. Results the study describes overall, beyond this receptor: VDJdb matching was skewed toward anti-spike CD8 responses and likely underestimated virus-specific expansions by missing private and CD4 specificities.

Library method: 5' RACE. These reads were obtained on a NextSeq 500. In the TCR library protocol, unique molecular identifiers were attached to individual cDNA molecules to correct for PCR bias and sequencing error. TCR alpha and beta chains were both sequenced, and the abundances of alpha and beta sequences in each sample were closely correlated with each other. On the authors' methods: Decombinator V4 was used to perform V gene, J gene and CDR3 annotation of TCR sequences. TCRs were defined as expanded if a significant change between any two time points was detected under a Poisson model with p below 0.0001. TCR abundances were normalised to the total number of TCRs sequenced per sample and expressed as counts per million. A search of VDJdb, accessed on 1 November 2021, was run for TCRs annotated to CMV, EBV and SARS-CoV-2, with TCRs annotated for multiple antigens excluded. TCRdb reworked the public reads: Q25 trimming with fastp, MiXCR clone assembly, productive beta chains retained. Each entry is one CDR3 protein sequence, shown with its most common DNA and genes. The V and J calls and clone size come from TCRdb's table, not from the authors' own analysis. The sample table contains 80,000 or so distinct CDR3 sequences; only one count was recorded for about 12% of them. The ten largest clones take up 3.4% of the sample.

This TCR was sampled from an adult who was a healthcare worker with PCR-confirmed SARS-CoV-2 infection or an uninfected control (not recorded which). The sequenced sample was whole blood.

The CDR3 protein is CATSVPPGTSGRGEQFF. The DNA reads TGTGCCACCAGTGTCCCCCCTGGGACTAGCGGGAGAGGGGAGCAGTTCTTC. This sequence uses TRBV24-1 and TRBJ2-1, and 14 junctional nucleotides match TRBD2. The CDR1 and CDR2 encoded by the germline V gene are KGHDR and SFDVKD. Trimming accounts for 5 bases at V and 10 bases at J, while the number of junction bases matched to no gene is 12. From cysteine to phenylalanine, the CDR3 is 17 amino acids long. Only the CDR3 part of the read is kept: 51 bases, read in frame from the first base.